The sequence of this T cell receptor (beta chain) was determined in a study of cytomegalovirus exposure and HLA in healthy donors. Trimming took 3 bases from V and 6 from J; bases not matched to a gene: 2. Germline V gene sequence: CDR1 SGHTA, CDR2 FQGNSA. This CDR3 region has 14 residues. Remarks on this clone: Its antigen is currently unknown. The same CDR3 also results from other DNA sequences found in this sample.

This PCR relied on a set of 60 Vbeta primers and 13 Jbeta primers. Method: immunoSEQ multiplex PCR; TCRdb's copy keeps in-frame clones and lacks some. Of 150,000 to 200,000 clones in the sample, around 76% were seen once. General study findings and limits: Donors belonging to an Asian-associated ancestry cluster reportedly showed fewer N-insertions in productive TCRs than the approximately 690-donor mean, according to what a later analysis found. Most TCR sequences were rare, but some public TCRs occurred in many donors. Immune exposure data for these donors was limited to CMV serostatus.

Nominally healthy donors were sampled, though unrecorded immune exposures were likely. This TCR derives from a man aged 35 to 55 in good health and CMV-seropositive. The rearrangement joins TRBV7-2 to TRBJ1-4; TRBD1 matches at 9 bases. Sequenced sample: PBMCs. This CDR3 is CASSLDRGDEKLFF. The CDR3 DNA follows: TGTGCCAGCAGCTTGGACAGGGGTGATGAAAAACTGTTTTTT.